The subject of this entry is one T cell receptor beta chain. There are a few counts of this clonotype. Its antigen target is currently unknown. No base qualities exist here, and no much larger clone lies one base off it. This sample was sequenced with an Illumina HiSeq 1500. TCRdb applied fastp at Q25 and MiXCR to the public reads, then kept only in-frame beta chains. Each CDR3 protein appears once, grouped with its most common genes and DNA. This sample is represented by roughly 200,000 distinct CDR3 sequences; around 40% of them were singletons. Around 64% of the sample lies in the top ten. The treatment or condition label here, explained by the study, means: in vitro stimulation with specific CMV peptide epitopes to enrich CMV-specific T cells. The sample belongs to a study of T cell repertoires in cytomegalovirus infection (dated by TCRdb to the late 2010s). In the study overall: The peptide stimulations were aimed at well-studied HLA-B-restricted epitopes as well as recently identified HLA-C-restricted CMV epitopes, whose presentation resists viral immunomodulation. The HLA type of each donor mattered for the analysis, because public TCR beta signatures pointed to carriage of CMV infection along with the matching HLA type.

The research as a whole found: The ex vivo response was dominated by HLA-C-restricted CMV-specific TCR beta clonotypes, and the single most frequent clonotype in two of eight donors was supplied by these HLA-C-restricted clonotypes. Cumulative frequency of public TCR beta family members discriminated carriers of CMV infection plus the relevant HLA type in this cohort and an independent 352-donor cohort.

The source of this sequence is a human donor in good health (CMV status not recorded). Some clones in this sample may be carry-over from other donors' samples. This specimen consisted of CD8+ T cells from cultured PBMCs, obtained from culture after CMV antigen stimulation.

The DNA reads as follows: TGTGCCAGCAGTCAAGGGAAAGCCACTGAAGCTTTCTTT. It is translated as CASSQGKATEAFF. The chain is made from TRBV12-3 or TRBV12-4 and TRBJ1-1; no D gene can be assigned with confidence. V is reduced by 5 bases and J by 4 bases, leaving a spacing of 11 bases between them. The cysteine opens and the phenylalanine closes a CDR3 of 13 amino acids. This entry keeps only the CDR3 DNA: 39 bases, framed from base 1.